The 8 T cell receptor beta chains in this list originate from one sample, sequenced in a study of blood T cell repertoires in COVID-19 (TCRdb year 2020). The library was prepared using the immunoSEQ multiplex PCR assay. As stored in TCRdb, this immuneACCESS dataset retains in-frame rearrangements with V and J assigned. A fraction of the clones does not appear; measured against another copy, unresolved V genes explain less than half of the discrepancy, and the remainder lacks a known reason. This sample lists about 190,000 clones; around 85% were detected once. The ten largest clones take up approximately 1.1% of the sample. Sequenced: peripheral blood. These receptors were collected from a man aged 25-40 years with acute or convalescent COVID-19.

CDR3 residues: CASSGDSGNTIYF. Written as DNA, the CDR3 is TGTGCCAGCAGTGGCGACTCTGGAAACACCATATATTTT. The rearrangement links TRBV2 to TRBJ1-3; D call uncertain. The germline V gene has CDR1 SNHLY and CDR2 FYNNEI. The CDR3 is made up of 13 amino acids. The ends were cut back, 4 bases at V and 0 bases at J, with 4 bases in the middle.

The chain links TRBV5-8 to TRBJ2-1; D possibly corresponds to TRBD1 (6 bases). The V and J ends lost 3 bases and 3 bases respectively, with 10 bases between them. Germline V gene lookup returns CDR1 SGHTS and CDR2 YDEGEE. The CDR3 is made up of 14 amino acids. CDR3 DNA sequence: TGTGCCAGCAGCTCAGGGGATTTCTACAATGAGCAGTTCTTC. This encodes CASSSGDFYNEQFF.

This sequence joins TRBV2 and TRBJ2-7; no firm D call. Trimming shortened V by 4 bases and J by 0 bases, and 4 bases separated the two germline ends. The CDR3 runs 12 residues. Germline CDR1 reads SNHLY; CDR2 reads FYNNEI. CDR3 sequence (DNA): TGTGCCAGCAGTGTTCACTCCTACGAGCAGTACTTC. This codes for CASSVHSYEQYF.

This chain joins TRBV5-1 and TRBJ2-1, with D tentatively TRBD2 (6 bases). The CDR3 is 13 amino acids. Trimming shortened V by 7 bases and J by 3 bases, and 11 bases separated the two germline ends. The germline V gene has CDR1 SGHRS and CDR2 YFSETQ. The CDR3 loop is CASGWGGYNEQFF. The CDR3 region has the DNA TGCGCCAGCGGGTGGGGAGGCTACAATGAGCAGTTCTTC.

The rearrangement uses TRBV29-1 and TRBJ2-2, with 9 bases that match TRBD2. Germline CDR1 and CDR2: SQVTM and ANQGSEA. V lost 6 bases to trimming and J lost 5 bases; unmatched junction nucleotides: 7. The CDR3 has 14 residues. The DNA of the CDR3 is TGCAGCGTCGCCTCAGCGGGAGGAACCGGGGAGCTGTTTTTT. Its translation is CSVASAGGTGELFF.

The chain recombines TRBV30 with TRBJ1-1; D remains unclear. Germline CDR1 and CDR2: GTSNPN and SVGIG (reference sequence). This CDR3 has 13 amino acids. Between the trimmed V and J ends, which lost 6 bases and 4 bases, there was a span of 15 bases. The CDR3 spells CACHKRGFTEAFF. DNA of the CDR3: TGTGCCTGCCACAAGCGAGGCTTCACTGAAGCTTTCTTT.

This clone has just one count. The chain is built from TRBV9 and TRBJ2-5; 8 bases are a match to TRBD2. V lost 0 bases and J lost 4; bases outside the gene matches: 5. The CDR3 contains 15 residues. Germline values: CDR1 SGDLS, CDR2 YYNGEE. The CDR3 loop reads CASSVVGGARETQYF. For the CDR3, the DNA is TGTGCCAGCAGCGTAGTCGGGGGGGCACGAGAGACCCAGTACTTC.

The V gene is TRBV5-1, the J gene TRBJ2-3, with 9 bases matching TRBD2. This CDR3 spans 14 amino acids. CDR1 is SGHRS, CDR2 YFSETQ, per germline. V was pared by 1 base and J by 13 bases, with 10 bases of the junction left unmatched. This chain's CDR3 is CASSLSGMAGGKYF. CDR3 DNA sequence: TGCGCCAGCAGCTTGAGCGGTATGGCGGGGGGGAAGTATTTT. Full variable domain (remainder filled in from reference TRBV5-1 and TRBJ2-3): KAGVTQTPRYLIKTRGQQVTLSCSPISGHRSVSWYQQTPGQGLQFLFEYFSETQRNKGNFPGRFSGRQFSNSRSEMNVSTLELGDSALYLCASSLSGMAGGKYFGPGTRLTVL.